This T cell receptor beta chain was obtained from a study of naive and memory T cell subsets. V was trimmed by 4 bases and J by 2 bases, leaving 13 bases between them. Germline CDR1 MNHEY, CDR2 SVGAGI. CDR3 size: 15 residues. Two oligonucleotides, mixed equimolar, formed the beta constant-region primer covering TRBC1 and TRBC2. Four rounds of PCR amplified the ligated cDNA using nested alpha and beta constant-region primers plus SP2. One entry per CDR3 protein results from TCRdb running MiXCR on the UMI-ligation and nested PCR reads. The sample carries 100,000 to 150,000 distinct CDR3 sequences, roughly 32% recorded once.

Source material: central memory CD4+ T cells from blood. V gene TRBV6-5 combines with J gene TRBJ2-3; unclear D gene. The origin of this receptor is a human donor in good health. This CDR3 is CASSSHWRSTDTQYF. CDR3 nucleotides: TGTGCCAGCAGTTCCCACTGGCGGTCCACAGATACGCAGTATTTT.